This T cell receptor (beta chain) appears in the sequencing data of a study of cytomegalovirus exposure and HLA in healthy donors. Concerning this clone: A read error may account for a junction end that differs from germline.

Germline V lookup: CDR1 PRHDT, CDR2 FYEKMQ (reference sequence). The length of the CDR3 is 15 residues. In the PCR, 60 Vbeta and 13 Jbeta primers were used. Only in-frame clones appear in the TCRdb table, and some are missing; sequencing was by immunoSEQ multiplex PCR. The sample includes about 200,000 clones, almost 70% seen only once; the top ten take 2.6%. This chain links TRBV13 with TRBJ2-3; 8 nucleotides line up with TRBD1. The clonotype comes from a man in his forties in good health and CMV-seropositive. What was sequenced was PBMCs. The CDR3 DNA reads TGTGCCAACAGCTTCACGACAGGGGAGTCAGATACGCAGTATTTT. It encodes CANSFTTGESDTQYF.